The rows below give T cell receptor beta chains drawn from one sample of a study of T-cell memory formation after mild COVID-19. Each CDR3 protein is one row after TCRdb ran MiXCR on the 5' RACE reads. The data contain roughly 620,000 distinct CDR3 sequences, roughly 18% of them seen just once; the ten biggest clones take up 9.5% to 15%. The sequenced material came from PBMCs or a T cell subset sorted from them (not recorded which). Receptors originate from an adult woman who had mild COVID-19 (a few samples of this study predate the infection). Cell type and time point are not known. Both conserved end residues are part of each CDR3. D genes are given only for firm matches. Size values are once, few and many counts, or a class for expanded clones, and some rows have none.

clone size,J gene,V gene,D gene,CDR3 DNA,CDR3 protein
few,TRBJ2-3,TRBV5-1,TRBD2,TGCGCCAGCAGGTCGGGACTAGCGGGACTGGATACGCAGTATTTT,CASRSGLAGLDTQYF
few,TRBJ2-3,TRBV6-5,TRBD2,TGTGCCAGCACCGACCGCGGGAGAGCGGATACGCAGTATTTT,CASTDRGRADTQYF
NA,TRBJ2-1,TRBV12-3/TRBV12-4,NA,TGTGCCAGCAGTTTGGCGCCTAGCCTATTCGGATACAATGAGCAGTTCTTC,CASSLAPSLFGYNEQFF
NA,TRBJ2-5,TRBV24-1,NA,TGTGCCACCAGTGAAAGTCCGGGACTGTCAGAGACCCAGTACTTC,CATSESPGLSETQYF
few,TRBJ2-1,TRBV6-6,TRBD2,TGTGCCAGCTGGGGGGGGTACAATGAGCAGTTCTTC,CASWGGYNEQFF
few,TRBJ2-5,TRBV29-1,TRBD2,TGCAGCGCTTCAAGGAGCGGGAGGGCCCAAGAGACCCAGTACTTC,CSASRSGRAQETQYF
NA,TRBJ1-1,TRBV23-1,NA,TGCGCCAGCAGTCAATCTGGCAGGATAAACACTGAAGCTTTCTTT,CASSQSGRINTEAFF
few,TRBJ1-6,TRBV5-1,NA,TGCGCCAGCAGCCGCGACAACAGGGCCCTTAACTCACCCCTCCACTTT,CASSRDNRALNSPLHF
NA,TRBJ2-2,TRBV7-8,NA,TGTGCCAGCAGCTTAGTGGTCAGAAAGATCATCGGGGAGCTGTTTTTT,CASSLVVRKIIGELFF
NA,TRBJ2-5,TRBV2,NA,TGTGCCAGCAAGGGATACCAAGAGACCCAGTACTTC,CASKGYQETQYF
NA,TRBJ1-1,TRBV20-1,NA,TGCAGTGCAGGGTCCCCCGCCGGGACTGAAGCTTTCTTT,CSAGSPAGTEAFF
NA,TRBJ1-2,TRBV4-1,NA,TGCGCCAGCAGCCAAGCTGGGCTGCGGGATGGCTATGGCTACACCTTC,CASSQAGLRDGYGYTF
few,TRBJ1-2,TRBV7-3,NA,TGTGCCAGCAGCTTAAAGGGAACTAACTATGGCTACACCTTC,CASSLKGTNYGYTF
few,TRBJ2-3,TRBV9,TRBD1,TGTGCCAGCAGAAAGGGGGACAGACCCACAGATACGCAGTATTTT,CASRKGDRPTDTQYF
many,TRBJ2-2,TRBV15,TRBD2,TGTGCCACCAGCAGAGAATCGGCGGGGAGGGTGACCGGGGAGCTGTTTTTT,CATSRESAGRVTGELFF
once,TRBJ2-7,TRBV24-1,TRBD1,TGTGCCACCAGTGATCCCGGGACAGGGGAACCCTACGAGCAGTACTTC,CATSDPGTGEPYEQYF
few,TRBJ2-7,TRBV10-3,NA,TGTGCCATCAGTGAGGGGTACGAGCAGTACTTC,CAISEGYEQYF
once,TRBJ1-2,TRBV28,NA,TGTGCCATAGCCCGGGACCGGCGCTACACCTTC,CAIARDRRYTF
few,TRBJ2-5,TRBV7-9,NA,TGTGCCAGCAGCCAAGAGGGGGGCCCCCTACAAGAGACCCAGTACTTC,CASSQEGGPLQETQYF
NA,TRBJ2-3,TRBV9,NA,TGTGCCAGCAGCGTAGACGGGGACTCTAATACGCAGTATTTT,CASSVDGDSNTQYF
NA,TRBJ2-5,TRBV18,TRBD1,TGTGCCAGCTCACCACGGACCGGGACAGGCGATAGGACCCAGTACTTC,CASSPRTGTGDRTQYF
NA,TRBJ2-7,TRBV2,NA,TGTGCCAGCATCCGGACAGAGCCCTCCTACGAGCAGTACTTC,CASIRTEPSYEQYF
NA,TRBJ2-5,TRBV7-9,TRBD1,TGTGCCAGCAGCGCCCGACAGGGTGTATGGGAGGAGACCCAGTACTTC,CASSARQGVWEETQYF
NA,TRBJ2-6,TRBV6-2/TRBV6-3,NA,TGTGCCAGCAGTTATGGAGGGGTGGGGGCCAACGTCCTGACTTTC,CASSYGGVGANVLTF
few,TRBJ1-6,TRBV9,NA,TGTGCCAGCAGCGTTGATGGTCGGTGGGCGCCCCTCCACTTT,CASSVDGRWAPLHF
NA,TRBJ2-3,TRBV7-6,NA,TGTGCCAGCAGCCTCGTGGGCGGGGGCCGGGAGGATACGCAGTATTTT,CASSLVGGGREDTQYF
few,TRBJ1-4,TRBV5-1,NA,TGCGCCAGCAGCTTGGACGGGGGATATGAAAAACTGTTTTTT,CASSLDGGYEKLFF
few,TRBJ2-3,TRBV3-1,NA,TGTGCCGCTGGGAAGGCTAGCACAGATACGCAGTATTTT,CAAGKASTDTQYF
NA,TRBJ2-5,TRBV19,NA,TGTGCCAGTAGTCTGACTTCCGGGACGGTGAAAGAGACCCAGTACTTC,CASSLTSGTVKETQYF